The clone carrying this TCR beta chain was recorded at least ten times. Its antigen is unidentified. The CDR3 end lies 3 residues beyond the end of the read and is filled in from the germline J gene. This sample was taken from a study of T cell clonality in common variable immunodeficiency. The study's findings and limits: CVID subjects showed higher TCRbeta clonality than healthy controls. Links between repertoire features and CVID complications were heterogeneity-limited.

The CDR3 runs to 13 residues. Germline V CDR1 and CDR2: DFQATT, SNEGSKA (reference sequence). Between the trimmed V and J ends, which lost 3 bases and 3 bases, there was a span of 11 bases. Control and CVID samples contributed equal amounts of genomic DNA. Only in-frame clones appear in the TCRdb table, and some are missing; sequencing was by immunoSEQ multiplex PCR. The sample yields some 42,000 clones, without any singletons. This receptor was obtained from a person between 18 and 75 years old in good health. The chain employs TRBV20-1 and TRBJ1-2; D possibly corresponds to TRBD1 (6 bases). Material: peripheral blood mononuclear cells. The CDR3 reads CSASPRQDYGYTF. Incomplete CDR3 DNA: TGCAGTGCTAGCCCTAGACAGGACTATGGC.